This TCR beta chain comes out of a study of identical twins (TCRdb year 2016). About the full investigation: The study deep-sequenced TCR alpha and beta repertoires from monozygotic twins, unrelated adults of various ages and cord blood to test whether fetal clonotypes persist. Replicate twin experiments were performed at different times using different library preparation protocols to rule out contamination. The paper's findings and limits, for the study overall: Zero-insertion analyses could be partly confounded by invariant T cells such as MAIT and iNKT, though diverse VJ usage argued against such confounding for most clonotypes. Recombination models systematically underestimated out-of-frame TCR alpha sharing in monozygotic twins but agreed with sharing between unrelated individuals. Fewer insertions were carried by abundant cord blood beta clonotypes, a similar but weaker trend appeared in young adult naive repertoires, and no such trend appeared in memory repertoires. Out-of-frame TCR alpha sequences shared between twins showed an excess of low generation-probability sequences compared with coincidental sharing between unrelated individuals. Because the same donors could not be followed over many years, the conclusions relied on cross-sectional statistical analysis. A weaker excess of twin sharing was found in beta out-of-frame sequences because the signal-to-noise ratio was lowered by fewer shared sequences.

This clonotype was observed a few times. Its antigen is unknown. No base quality values were provided; no much bigger clone lies one nucleotide off. The library was prepared using 5' RACE. TCRdb records Illumina HiSeq 2000 as the sequencer. A universal primer binding site was introduced by template switching, and a unique molecular identifier was present in the final cDNA, enabling accurate counting of TCR cDNA molecules. Specific primers in the conserved constant-segment region were used to synthesize first-strand cDNA for the TCR alpha and beta chains. Each cDNA library was double barcoded, with a SMART-Mk sample barcode plus Illumina barcodes, to control for contamination. TruSeq adapter sequences and Illumina sample barcodes were added in two successive PCR steps. TCR alpha and beta cDNA libraries were sequenced on the Illumina HiSeq platform with custom primers. Per the original workflow: MiGEC processed the raw reads to extract unique molecular identifiers, while MiXCR was used to determine the CDR3 positions. Recombination models were inferred per individual with the repgenHMM and IGoR tools using an EM algorithm. The tcR package in R was used for shared clonotype analysis, with sharing normalized by the product of cloneset sizes. Out-of-frame nonproductive sequences were analyzed to study raw recombination free of thymic and clonal selection effects. Using fastp trimming at Q25 and MiXCR clonotype assembly, TCRdb reanalyzed the public sequencing data and kept in-frame beta chains. Identical CDR3 proteins give one entry, which carries the most common genes and DNA. The V and J calls were not made by the authors but by TCRdb's processing. The sample has approximately 600,000 distinct CDR3 sequences on record, just under 10% of them singletons. Clones ranked in the top ten supply 2.5% to 3.5% of the sample.

Every donor was a healthy Caucasian. The twin cohort consisted of three pairs of female monozygotic twins, all aged roughly 18 to 30 years. The RNA used for TCR libraries was isolated from peripheral blood mononuclear cells. The germline ends are 11 bases apart after V is trimmed by 0 bases and J by 3 bases. From the cysteine through the phenylalanine, the CDR3 covers 15 amino acids. The retained sequence is limited to the CDR3, 45 bases, with the frame set at the first base. CDR1 LGHNA and CDR2 YNFKEQ are derived from the germline V gene. This sample also belongs to another study, concerning yellow fever vaccine responses in identical twins. The second investigation adds: According to the authors, in identical twins the way T cells responded to vaccination appeared partly convergent and partly personalized. Focusing on identical twins, the study followed the T cell clones that responded to the vaccine, and did so with precision.

This TCR derives from a woman aged 18-30 years in good health. The specimen was PBMCs. The V and J genes are TRBV4-2 and TRBJ2-5; the D gene is possibly TRBD1 or TRBD2, each agreeing over 6 bases. The CDR3 protein is CASSQDSRGEETQYF. The base sequence is TGTGCCAGCAGCCAAGATTCAAGGGGGGAAGAGACCCAGTACTTC.